Each of the 4 T cell receptor beta chains below was sequenced from the same sample in a study of OX40 agonist ivuxolimab in advanced cancers. Generated by immunoSEQ multiplex PCR, the TCRdb table keeps only in-frame clones and is missing some. The data show about 68,000 clones, approximately 90% seen once. Sample: CD4+ or CD8+ T cells sorted from blood, taken in a trial of the OX40 agonist ivuxolimab. The receptors shown here come from an adult with an advanced solid tumor such as melanoma, head and neck, liver or kidney cancer.

The V and J genes are TRBV28 and TRBJ2-4, with 8 bases that match TRBD1. CDR1 is MDHEN and CDR2 is SYDVKM in the germline V gene. The CDR3 sequence is 15 residues long. Trimming took 5 bases from V and 4 from J; bases not matched to a gene: 7. The CDR3 is CASSPAGTGKNIQYF. In DNA form, the CDR3 reads TGTGCCAGCAGTCCCGCCGGGACAGGAAAAAACATTCAGTACTTC. The whole variable domain, remainder taken from reference TRBV28 and TRBJ2-4, is DVKVTQSSRYLVKRTGEKVFLECVQDMDHENMFWYRQDPGLGLRLIYFSYDVKMKEKGDIPEGYSVSREKKERFSLILESASTNQTSMYLCASSPAGTGKNIQYFGAGTRLSVL.

The gene calls are TRBV6-5 and TRBJ1-2, with D possibly being TRBD1 (5 bases). The V gene's germline CDR1 is MNHEY and CDR2 SVGAGI. The CDR3 is 12 amino acids. Trimming removed 6 bases at V and 4 bases at J, with 9 bases between. CDR3 amino acids: CASSPDTYGYTF. The DNA for the CDR3 is TGTGCCAGCAGCCCGGACACCTATGGCTACACCTTC.

Only one count was recorded for this clone. The chain is built from TRBV6-6 and TRBJ2-7, with D maybe TRBD2 (6 bases). Trimming took off 0 bases at V and 7 bases at J, with 7 bases between the two ends. Germline values: CDR1 MNHNY, CDR2 SVGAGI (reference sequence). The CDR3 is made up of 12 amino acids. CDR3 region: CASSYSAGEQYF. CDR3 DNA: TGTGCCAGCAGTTACTCGGCGGGAGAGCAGTACTTC.

The chain uses TRBV7-2 and TRBJ1-1, with TRBD1 matching over 8 bases. CDR1 and CDR2 from the germline V gene are SGHTA and FQGNSA. With 0 bases clipped from V and 11 bases from J, the junction kept 2 bases outside the gene matches. The CDR3 runs to 12 residues. CDR3 sequence (DNA): TGTGCCAGCAGCTTAGCCAACAGGGGGGCTTTCTTT. Its protein product is CASSLANRGAFF.